Sequencing of this TCR beta chain was carried out in a study of cytomegalovirus exposure and HLA in healthy donors. Study-level points and caveats: In a later analysis, TCR beta V- and J-gene trimming showed a link to a missense DCLRE1C variant.

13 Jbeta primers and 60 Vbeta primers were used for the PCR. TCRdb keeps only in-frame clones here, not all; method: immunoSEQ multiplex PCR. The table shows about 170,000 clones, with roughly 84% occurring only once. This CDR3 contains 12 residues. Germline V gene sequence: CDR1 SEHNR, CDR2 FQNEAQ (reference sequence). Deletions cut 1 base from V and 3 bases from J, with 4 bases between. With regard to this clone: Its antigen is still unknown. Other nucleotide sequences from this sample produce the same CDR3.

J is TRBJ2-7 and V is TRBV7-9, with D unclear. The source of this sequence is a man aged 18 to 29 in good health and CMV-seropositive. The material sequenced was PBMCs. In nucleotides, the CDR3 is TGTGCCAGCAGCTTAGGTCGCTACGAGCAGTACTTC. Its protein product is CASSLGRYEQYF.